A single sample is the source of the 12 T cell receptor beta chains below, sequenced in a study of blood T cell repertoires in COVID-19. Measured with immunoSEQ multiplex PCR; TCRdb has only the in-frame clones, and not every one. The sample records approximately 99,000 clones, about 89% being singletons. The sequencing sample was made of peripheral blood. These receptors were taken from a human donor in a cohort sampled during active COVID-19.

In the case of this clone: At the DNA level, this CDR3 is encoded by other sequences in the same sample as well. The chain uses TRBV5-1 and TRBJ1-1; TRBD1 might be the D (6 bases). This CDR3 is built from 14 residues. Looked up from germline, CDR1 is SGHRS and CDR2 is YFSETQ. Trimming took off 2 bases at V and 4 bases at J, with 12 bases between the two ends. The CDR3 sequence is CASSLQGAGTEAFF. CDR3 coding DNA: TGCGCCAGCAGCTTACAGGGTGCCGGCACTGAAGCTTTCTTT.

A single count supports this clone. The rearrangement uses TRBV6-4 and TRBJ1-1; 9 bases match TRBD1. In germline, CDR1 is MRHNA, CDR2 SNTAGT. V lost 8 bases, J lost 5 bases, and 6 bases stayed unmatched. The CDR3 runs to 13 residues. CDR3 bases: TGTGCCAGCGGAAGGACAGGGGAAACTGAAGCTTTCTTT. This sequence encodes CASGRTGETEAFF.

The chain links TRBV10-3 to TRBJ2-2; TRBD2 is a possible D gene (6 bases). The CDR3 sequence is 14 residues long. Germline CDR1 reads ENHRY; CDR2 reads SYGVKD. V was shortened by 8 bases and J by 4 bases, with 14 bases between the two germline ends. The CDR3 here is CAIDSKGGTGELFF. Here the CDR3 DNA reads TGTGCCATCGATTCAAAGGGAGGCACCGGGGAGCTGTTTTTT.

The chain employs TRBV23-1 and TRBJ2-7, with 9 bases lining up with TRBD2. TRBV23-1 is flagged as an ORF with uncertain function. Trimming removed 11 bases from V and 4 bases from J; junction bases left unmatched: 30. The length of the CDR3 is 20 residues. The CDR3 reads CASTTSSHLAGGPVRYEQYF. CDR3 DNA sequence: TGCGCCTCTACCACAAGCAGTCATCTGGCGGGAGGGCCGGTAAGGTACGAGCAGTACTTC.

The chain couples TRBV6-1 to TRBJ2-5; D is possibly TRBD2 (6 bases). V gave up 1 base and J gave up 4 bases, with 10 bases separating them. CDR1 is MNHNS, CDR2 SASEGT, per germline. The CDR3 length is 14 residues. This CDR3 is CASSEGGVSETQYF. The CDR3 nucleotides are TGTGCCAGCAGTGAAGGGGGGGTGTCAGAGACCCAGTACTTC.

The gene calls are TRBV15 and TRBJ2-5; TRBD2 agrees at 10 bases. With V trimmed by 6 bases and J by 5 bases, 15 bases remained unmatched. There are 17 residues in the CDR3. CDR1 is LNHNV and CDR2 is YYDKDF in the germline V gene (reference sequence). Here the CDR3 reads CATSGASGGLEVETQYF. CDR3 nucleotide sequence: TGTGCCACCAGTGGGGCTAGCGGGGGACTCGAAGTGGAGACCCAGTACTTC.

This chain uses TRBV28 with TRBJ2-1, with 14 positions matching TRBD2. The V gene end was trimmed by 6 bases and the J gene end by 2 bases; junction bases not matched to a gene: 3. The CDR3 covers 16 residues. Germline V gene data show CDR1 as MDHEN and CDR2 as SYDVKM. In DNA form, the CDR3 reads TGTGCCAGCAGCCGGGGACTAGCGGGAGCCTACAATGAGCAGTTCTTC. Residues: CASSRGLAGAYNEQFF.

The J gene is TRBJ2-7, the V gene TRBV2; D not certain. Germline CDR1 and CDR2: SNHLY and FYNNEI. V was clipped by 6 bases and J by 0 bases, with 6 bases between them. This CDR3 region has 12 residues. The CDR3 bases are TGTGCCAGCAGGGAGAGCTCCTACGAGCAGTACTTC. This codes for CASRESSYEQYF. The complete variable domain, with remaining parts taken from reference TRBV2 and TRBJ2-7, reads EPEVTQTPSHQVTQMGQEVILRCVPISNHLYFYWYRQILGQKVEFLVSFYNNEISEKSEIFDDQFSVERPDGSNFTLKIRSTKLEDSAMYFCASRESSYEQYFGPGTRLTVT.

The chain combines TRBV6-5 with TRBJ1-2; weak D call: TRBD1 (6 bases). The CDR3 totals 14 residues. The germline V gene has CDR1 MNHEY and CDR2 SVGAGI. Trimming left V 0 bases short and J 8 bases short, with 13 bases between. The CDR3 nucleotides are TGTGCCAGCAGTTACTCGGCAGGGGTAGGCGGCTACACCTTC. Translation: CASSYSAGVGGYTF.

This clone was observed once. V usage is TRBV27 and J usage is TRBJ2-7; the D is unclear. CDR3 length: 11 residues. Deletions cut 4 bases from V and 3 bases from J, with 4 bases between. Germline V CDR1 and CDR2: MNHEY, SMNVEV (reference sequence). For the CDR3, the DNA is TGTGCCAGCAGTTCCCGCTACGAGCAGTACTTC. Protein sequence: CASSSRYEQYF.

The CDR3 sequence is CASSVGGWEVDTQYF. The DNA for the CDR3 is TGTGCCAGCAGCGTAGGGGGTTGGGAGGTAGATACGCAGTATTTT. The chain combines TRBV9 with TRBJ2-3, with D possibly being TRBD2 (6 bases). V gave up 0 bases and J gave up 5 bases, with 13 bases separating them. Germline loops: CDR1 SGDLS, CDR2 YYNGEE. This CDR3 region has 15 residues. Complete variable domain (other parts from reference TRBV9 and TRBJ2-3): DSGVTQTPKHLITATGQRVTLRCSPRSGDLSVYWYQQSLDQGLQFLIQYYNGEERAKGNILERFSAQQFPDLHSELNLSSLELGDSALYFCASSVGGWEVDTQYFGPGTRLTVL.

CDR3 loop: CASSLGQEGGYTF. CDR3 bases: TGTGCCAGCAGCTTAGGCCAGGAGGGTGGCTACACCTTC. The genes are TRBV7-8 and TRBJ1-2; no clear D gene. CDR1 SGHVS and CDR2 FQNEAQ come from the germline V gene. The V end lost 1 base, the J end lost 7 bases, and 10 bases lay between the germline ends. This CDR3 comprises 13 residues.